This T cell receptor beta chain was observed in a study of blood T cells in healthy people across ages. Germline V gene data show CDR1 as LGHDT and CDR2 as YNNKEL (reference sequence). V shed 0 bases and J shed 4 bases, with 12 bases lying between them. The CDR3 sequence is 15 residues long. Using a J-beta primer mix together with a sample-barcoded 5' primer, a second PCR was run for roughly 7 to 11 cycles. Tagging of each cDNA molecule was performed by a template-switch adaptor with 12 random nucleotides. TCRdb used MiXCR to reprocess the 5' RACE reads, holding one entry per CDR3 protein. Of some 900,000 distinct CDR3 sequences in the sample, roughly 43% were seen once.

Sample: blood. The chain is built from TRBV3-1 and TRBJ1-2; D unresolved. The sequence came from a man in his thirties or forties in good health. The CDR3 loop is CASSQDYTTSYGYTF. CDR3 DNA: TGTGCCAGCAGCCAAGATTACACGACTAGCTATGGCTACACCTTC.